This note documents a single T cell receptor beta chain sequence. Antigen: not known. Reprocessing the 5' RACE reads, TCRdb reports a single entry for every CDR3 protein and omits DNA. The specimen's table records fewer than 550,000 distinct CDR3 sequences. These data originate in a study of monozygotic twins with inflammatory bowel disease. Study-wide results and limits: Repertoires of patients may have been made more variable by differing immunosuppressive treatments.

Germline V gives CDR1 SNHLY, CDR2 FYNNEI. The CDR3 contains 14 residues. The TCR sequence derives from a human donor with ulcerative colitis or Crohn's disease, or a healthy co-twin of an affected twin (not recorded which). V is TRBV2 and J is TRBJ1-4; the TCRdb call, TRBD1, lacks DNA for checking. Sequencing input: blood. CDR3 protein: CASSVTGSGEKLFF.